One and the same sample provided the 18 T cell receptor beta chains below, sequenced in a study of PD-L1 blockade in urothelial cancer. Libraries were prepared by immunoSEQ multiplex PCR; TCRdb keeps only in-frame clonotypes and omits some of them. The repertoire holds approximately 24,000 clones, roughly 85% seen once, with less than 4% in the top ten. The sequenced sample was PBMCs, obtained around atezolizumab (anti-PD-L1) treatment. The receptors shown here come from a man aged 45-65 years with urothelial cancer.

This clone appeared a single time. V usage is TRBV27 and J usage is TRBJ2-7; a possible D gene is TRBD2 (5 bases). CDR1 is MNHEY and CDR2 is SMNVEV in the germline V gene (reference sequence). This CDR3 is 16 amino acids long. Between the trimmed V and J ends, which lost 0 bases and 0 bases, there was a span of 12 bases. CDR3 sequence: CASSLSPSRSSYEQYF. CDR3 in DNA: TGTGCCAGCAGTTTATCCCCTAGCCGGAGCTCCTACGAGCAGTACTTC.

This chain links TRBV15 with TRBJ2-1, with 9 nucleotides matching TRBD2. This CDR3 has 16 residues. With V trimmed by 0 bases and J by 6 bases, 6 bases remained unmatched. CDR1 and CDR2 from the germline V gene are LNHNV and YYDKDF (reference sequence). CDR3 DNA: TGTGCCACCAGCAGAGAAGGCGGGAGGGTCTCCAATGAGCAGTTCTTC. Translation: CATSREGGRVSNEQFF.

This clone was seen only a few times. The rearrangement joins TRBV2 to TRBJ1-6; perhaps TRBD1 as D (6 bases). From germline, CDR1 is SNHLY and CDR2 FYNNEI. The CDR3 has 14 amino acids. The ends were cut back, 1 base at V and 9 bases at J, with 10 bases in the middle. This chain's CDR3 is CASSEGGRSSPLHF. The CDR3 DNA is TGTGCCAGCAGTGAAGGGGGGCGAAGTTCACCCCTCCACTTT.

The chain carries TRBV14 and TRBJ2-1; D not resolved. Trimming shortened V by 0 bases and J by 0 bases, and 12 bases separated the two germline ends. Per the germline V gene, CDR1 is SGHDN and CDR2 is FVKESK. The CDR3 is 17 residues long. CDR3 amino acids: CASSQELDTISYNEQFF. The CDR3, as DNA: TGTGCCAGCAGCCAAGAGTTAGATACTATCTCCTACAATGAGCAGTTCTTC.

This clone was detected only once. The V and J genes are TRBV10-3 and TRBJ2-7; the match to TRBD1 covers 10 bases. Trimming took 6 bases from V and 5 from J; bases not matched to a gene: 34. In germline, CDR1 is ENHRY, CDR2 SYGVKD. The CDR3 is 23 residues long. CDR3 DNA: TGTGCCATCAGAGCACCCCGGGACAGGGGTAAGTGGAACGAGCAAAGGGTAGTCGACGAGCAGTACTTC. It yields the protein CAIRAPRDRGKWNEQRVVDEQYF.

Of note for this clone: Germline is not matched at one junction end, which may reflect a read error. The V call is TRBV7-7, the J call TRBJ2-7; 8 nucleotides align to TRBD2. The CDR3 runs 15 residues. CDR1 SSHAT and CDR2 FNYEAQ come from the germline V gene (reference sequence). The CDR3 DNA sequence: TGTGCTAGCAGCCTCTTTAGCGGGGCGTCCTACGAGCAGTACTTC. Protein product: CASSLFSGASYEQYF. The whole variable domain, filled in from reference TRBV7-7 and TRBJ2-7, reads GAGVSQSPRYKVTKRGQDVTLRCDPISSHATLYWYQQALGQGPEFLTYFNYEAQPDKSGLPSDRFSAERPEGSISTLTIQRTEQRDSAMYRCASSLFSGASYEQYFGPGTRLTVT.

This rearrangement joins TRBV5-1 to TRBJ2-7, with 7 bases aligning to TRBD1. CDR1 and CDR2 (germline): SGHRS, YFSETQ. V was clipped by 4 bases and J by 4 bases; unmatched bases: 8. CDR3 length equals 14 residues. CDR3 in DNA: TGCGCCAGCAGCAACACAGGGGAATTGTACGAGCAGTACTTC. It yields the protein CASSNTGELYEQYF.

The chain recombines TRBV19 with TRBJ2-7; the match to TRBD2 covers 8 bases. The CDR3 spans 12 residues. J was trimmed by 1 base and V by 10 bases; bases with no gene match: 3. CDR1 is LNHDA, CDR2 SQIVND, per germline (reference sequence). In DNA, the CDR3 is TGTGCCATAGCGGGGATTTCCTACGAGCAGTACTTC. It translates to CAIAGISYEQYF.

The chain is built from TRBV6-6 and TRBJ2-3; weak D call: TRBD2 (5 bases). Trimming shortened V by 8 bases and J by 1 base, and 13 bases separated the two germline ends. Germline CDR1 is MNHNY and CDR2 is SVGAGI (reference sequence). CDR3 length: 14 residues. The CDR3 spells CASESGTGTDTQYF. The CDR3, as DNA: TGTGCCAGCGAGAGCGGAACCGGCACAGATACGCAGTATTTT.

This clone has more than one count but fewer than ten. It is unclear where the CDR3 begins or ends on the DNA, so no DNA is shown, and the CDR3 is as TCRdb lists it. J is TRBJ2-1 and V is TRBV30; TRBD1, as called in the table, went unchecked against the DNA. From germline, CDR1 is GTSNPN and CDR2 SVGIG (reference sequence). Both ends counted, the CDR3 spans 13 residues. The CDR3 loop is CAWSVGPGTGMFF.

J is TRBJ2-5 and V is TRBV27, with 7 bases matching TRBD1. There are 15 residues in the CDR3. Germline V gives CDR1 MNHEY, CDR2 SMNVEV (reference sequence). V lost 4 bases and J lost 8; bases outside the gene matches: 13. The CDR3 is CASSSTLGTVKTQYF. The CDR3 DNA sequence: TGTGCCAGCAGTTCTACACTAGGGACAGTGAAAACCCAGTACTTC.

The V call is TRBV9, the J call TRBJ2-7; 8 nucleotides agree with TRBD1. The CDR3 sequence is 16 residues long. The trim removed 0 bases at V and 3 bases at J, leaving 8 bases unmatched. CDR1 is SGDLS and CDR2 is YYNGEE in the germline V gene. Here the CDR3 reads CASSVESQGARYEQYF. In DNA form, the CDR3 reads TGTGCCAGCAGCGTAGAATCCCAGGGGGCGCGCTACGAGCAGTACTTC.

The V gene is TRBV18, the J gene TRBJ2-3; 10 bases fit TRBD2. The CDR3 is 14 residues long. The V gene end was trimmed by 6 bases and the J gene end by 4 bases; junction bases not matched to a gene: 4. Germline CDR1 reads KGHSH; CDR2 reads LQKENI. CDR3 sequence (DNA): TGTGCCAGCTCCCGGAGCGGGGGGGCAGATACGCAGTATTTT. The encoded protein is CASSRSGGADTQYF.

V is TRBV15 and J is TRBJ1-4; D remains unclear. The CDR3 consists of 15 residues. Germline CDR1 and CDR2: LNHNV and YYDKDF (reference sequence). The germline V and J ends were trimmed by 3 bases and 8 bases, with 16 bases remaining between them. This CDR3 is CATSSDTPGREKLFF. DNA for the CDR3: TGTGCCACCAGCAGCGACACTCCCGGTAGGGAAAAACTGTTTTTT.

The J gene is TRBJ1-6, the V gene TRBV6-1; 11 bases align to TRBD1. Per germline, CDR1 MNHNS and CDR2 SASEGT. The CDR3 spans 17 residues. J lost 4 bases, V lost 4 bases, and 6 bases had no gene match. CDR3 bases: TGTGCCAGCAGTGCTCGGACAGGGGGCAAATATAATTCACCCCTCCACTTT. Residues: CASSARTGGKYNSPLHF.

This chain's CDR3 is CASSERLAGGHPSSYTQYF. The CDR3 DNA reads TGTGCCAGCAGTGAAAGACTAGCGGGGGGCCATCCTTCTAGCTATACGCAGTATTTT. The rearrangement joins TRBV2 to TRBJ2-3; 13 bases align to TRBD2. This CDR3 has 19 amino acids. From germline, CDR1 is SNHLY and CDR2 FYNNEI. Trimming at V came to 2 bases and at J to 7 bases, leaving 15 bases not matched to a gene.

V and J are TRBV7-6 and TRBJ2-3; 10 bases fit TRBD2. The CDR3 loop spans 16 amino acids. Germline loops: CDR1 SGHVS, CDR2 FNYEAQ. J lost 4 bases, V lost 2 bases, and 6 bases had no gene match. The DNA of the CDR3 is TGTGCCAGCAGCTTACTCAGCGGGAGGGCTGCAGATACGCAGTATTTT. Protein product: CASSLLSGRAADTQYF.

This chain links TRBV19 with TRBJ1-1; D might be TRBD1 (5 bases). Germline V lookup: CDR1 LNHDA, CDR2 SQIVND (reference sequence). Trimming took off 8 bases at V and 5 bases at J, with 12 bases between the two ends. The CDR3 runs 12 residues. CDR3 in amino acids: CASRHGGTEAFF. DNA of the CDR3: TGTGCCAGTCGCCATGGGGGGACTGAAGCTTTCTTT.